A single sample is the source of the 24 T cell receptor beta chains below, sequenced in a study of spatial heterogeneity in lung cancer. Study results and caveats: Higher tumor mutation counts went along with higher counts of expanded intratumoral alpha and beta TCRs.

TCRdb processed the 5' RACE reads anew with MiXCR; each CDR3 protein has one entry. The sample contains about 3,900 distinct CDR3 sequences, roughly 4.3% of which appear only once. Time point: sample taken at primary tumor resection. Their antigen targets remain unknown. Specimen: lung tumor tissue, collected at surgery. The receptor source for this set is a male donor with early-stage non-small cell lung cancer.

By share, this clonotype ranks as medium-sized (0.01 to 0.1%). This sequence joins TRBV13 and TRBJ2-1; 14 bases align to TRBD2. Germline trimming cut 6 bases from V and 4 bases from J; bases unmatched to any gene: 11. The CDR3 consists of 18 residues. The germline V gene encodes CDR1 PRHDT and CDR2 FYEKMQ (reference sequence). The CDR3 here is CASSISGTSGGRYNEQFF. CDR3 sequence (DNA): TGTGCCAGCAGTATTTCCGGGACTAGCGGGGGCAGGTACAATGAGCAGTTCTTC.

The V gene is TRBV5-1, the J gene TRBJ2-1; a weak D match, TRBD2 (5 bases). Per germline, CDR1 SGHRS and CDR2 YFSETQ. Trimming took off 2 bases at V and 2 bases at J, with 14 bases between the two ends. The CDR3 totals 16 residues. CDR3 sequence reads: CASSFRLALTYNEQFF. The CDR3, as DNA: TGCGCCAGCAGCTTTAGGCTAGCCCTAACCTACAATGAGCAGTTCTTC.

This clonotype was found many times. This sequence joins TRBV5-1 and TRBJ1-2; D gene unclear. Germline CDR1 is SGHRS and CDR2 is YFSETQ. The CDR3 runs 13 residues. V lost 0 bases to trimming and J lost 0 bases, with 3 bases between them. CDR3 residues: CASSLAANYGYTF. CDR3 coding DNA: TGCGCCAGCAGCTTGGCCGCTAACTATGGCTACACCTTC.

This clonotype was detected ten times or more. CDR3 sequence: CASSNSRGQETQYF. The DNA of the CDR3 is TGTGCCAGCAGCAATAGCAGGGGCCAAGAGACCCAGTACTTC. The chain employs TRBV21-1 and TRBJ2-5; TRBD1 is the table's D call, not checked against the DNA. TRBV21-1 is reported as a pseudogene. The CDR3 runs 14 residues.

This clonotype was recorded at least ten times. The chain carries TRBV6-6 and TRBJ2-7, with 16 nucleotides matching TRBD2. The germline V gene has CDR1 MNHNY and CDR2 SVGAGI (reference sequence). The CDR3 length is 17 residues. The CDR3 loop reads CASSYSGLAGGPSEQYV. Here the CDR3 DNA reads TGTGCCAGCAGCTACTCGGGACTAGCGGGAGGGCCGTCCGAGCAGTACGTC.

This clonotype has a count of ten or more. The chain has TRBV2 and TRBJ2-3; TRBD1 agrees at 7 bases. Germline loops: CDR1 SNHLY, CDR2 FYNNEI. The trim removed 5 bases at V and 4 bases at J, leaving 9 bases unmatched. This CDR3 region has 15 residues. The CDR3 nucleotides are TGTGCCAGCAGTCTACAGGGGACCCGCCCAGATACGCAGTATTTT. It translates to CASSLQGTRPDTQYF. The variable domain in full, with the rest retrieved from reference TRBV2 and TRBJ2-3, is EPEVTQTPSHQVTQMGQEVILRCVPISNHLYFYWYRQILGQKVEFLVSFYNNEISEKSEIFDDQFSVERPDGSNFTLKIRSTKLEDSAMYFCASSLQGTRPDTQYFGPGTRLTVL.

The table lists this clonotype with many counts. The V call is TRBV7-2, the J call TRBJ2-2, with 11 bases identical to TRBD1. V lost 6 bases and J lost 8; bases outside the gene matches: 14. CDR1 and CDR2 (germline): SGHTA, FQGNSA. The CDR3 sequence is 17 residues long. CDR3 region: CASSFSSRTGGLGELFF. CDR3 in DNA: TGTGCCAGCAGTTTTTCCTCCCGGACAGGGGGCCTGGGGGAGCTGTTTTTT.

Many counts were recorded for this clonotype. The CDR3 sequence: CASSLRDRYQPQHF. The CDR3 DNA sequence: TGTGCCAGCAGTCTCCGGGACAGATATCAGCCCCAGCATTTT. This chain links TRBV27 with TRBJ1-5, with 7 bases aligning to TRBD1. CDR1 MNHEY and CDR2 SMNVEV come from the germline V gene (reference sequence). The J segment lost 5 bases and the V segment lost 5 bases, leaving 6 bases of the junction unmatched. The CDR3 is 14 amino acids.

This clonotype was counted at least ten times. The V and J genes are TRBV24-1 and TRBJ2-3, with TRBD1 matching over 8 bases. The CDR3 covers 15 residues. The germline V gene encodes CDR1 KGHDR and CDR2 SFDVKD. J gave up 1 base and V 3 bases, and 2 bases lay outside the gene matches. In DNA form, the CDR3 reads TGTGCCACCAGTGATCAGGGGGCTGGCACAGATACGCAGTATTTT. Translating it yields CATSDQGAGTDTQYF.

This clonotype was picked up many times. This chain links TRBV7-6 with TRBJ2-1, with D possibly being TRBD2 (5 bases). Trimming took 5 bases from V and 12 from J, leaving 17 bases between them. Germline CDR1 SGHVS, CDR2 FNYEAQ. The CDR3 loop spans 13 amino acids. The CDR3 loop reads CASSPYLGVGQFF. The CDR3 coding sequence is TGTGCCAGCAGCCCCTATTTGGGAGTCGGGCAGTTCTTC.

This clonotype was recorded many times. This chain links TRBV6-5 with TRBJ1-5; a possible D gene is TRBD1 (6 bases). The CDR3 contains 14 residues. In germline, CDR1 is MNHEY, CDR2 SVGAGI. V lost 4 bases to trimming and J lost 3 bases, with 10 bases between them. The CDR3: CASSFGQFNQPQHF. CDR3 nucleotides: TGTGCCAGCAGTTTCGGACAGTTCAATCAGCCCCAGCATTTT.

By its share, this clonotype is medium-sized. V usage is TRBV12-5 and J usage is TRBJ1-2, with 8 bases matching TRBD1. Germline assignment: CDR1 LGHNT and CDR2 FRNRAP. Trimming removed 6 bases from V and 3 bases from J; junction bases left unmatched: 9. The CDR3 has 15 amino acids. The CDR3 DNA reads as TGTGCTAGTGGCCCTCCCTTACAGGGGGACTATGGCTACACCTTC. Translated, it gives CASGPPLQGDYGYTF.

By sample fraction, this clonotype is medium-sized. This chain links TRBV7-9 with TRBJ2-7, with D perhaps matching TRBD1 (6 bases). CDR1 and CDR2 from the germline V gene are SEHNR and FQNEAQ (reference sequence). Trimming pared 5 bases from V and 13 bases from J, leaving 18 bases between. CDR3 length equals 12 residues. The DNA of the CDR3 is TGTGCCAGCAGCCCCCCTGCCGGGACACTTTACTTC. Translated, it gives CASSPPAGTLYF. The entire variable domain, with the rest obtained from reference TRBV7-9 and TRBJ2-7, is as follows: DTGVSQNPRHKITKRGQNVTFRCDPISEHNRLYWYRQTLGQGPEFLTYFQNEAQLEKSRLLSDRFSAERPKGSFSTLEIQRTEQGDSAMYLCASSPPAGTLYFGPGTRLTVT.

This clonotype was counted at least ten times. The chain joins TRBV7-2 to TRBJ2-7; TRBD1 agrees at 9 bases. CDR3 length equals 14 residues. Looked up from germline, CDR1 is SGHTA and CDR2 is FQGNSA. J lost 6 bases, V lost 5 bases, and 8 bases had no gene match. The CDR3: CASSPRTGDPEQYF. Here the CDR3 DNA reads TGTGCCAGCAGCCCTCGGACAGGGGACCCCGAGCAGTACTTC.

This clonotype has a count of ten or more. The CDR3 loop reads CASSNQGEKEKLFF. CDR3 bases: TGTGCCAGCAGCAACCAGGGGGAGAAGGAAAAACTGTTTTTT. The chain has TRBV6-6 and TRBJ1-4; 7 bases line up with TRBD1. The ends lost 6 bases at V and 8 bases at J; junction bases unmatched: 9. CDR3 length equals 14 residues. The germline V gene has CDR1 MNHNY and CDR2 SVGAGI (reference sequence).

This clonotype is labeled as medium-sized. This chain connects TRBV5-1 to TRBJ2-2; D is perhaps TRBD2 (5 bases). The CDR3 consists of 13 residues. V was shortened by 6 bases and J by 2 bases, with 8 bases between the two germline ends. Per germline, CDR1 SGHRS and CDR2 YFSETQ. This CDR3 is CASNGGNTGELFF. CDR3 nucleotide sequence: TGCGCCAGCAACGGAGGAAACACCGGGGAGCTGTTTTTT. Filled out from reference TRBV5-1 and TRBJ2-2, the complete variable domain reads KAGVTQTPRYLIKTRGQQVTLSCSPISGHRSVSWYQQTPGQGLQFLFEYFSETQRNKGNFPGRFSGRQFSNSRSEMNVSTLELGDSALYLCASNGGNTGELFFGEGSRLTVL.

This clonotype was observed at least ten times. J is TRBJ2-2 and V is TRBV2; 10 bases match TRBD2. CDR1 is SNHLY and CDR2 is FYNNEI in the germline V gene. The CDR3 covers 15 residues. Trimming removed 5 bases from V and 4 bases from J; junction bases left unmatched: 4. CDR3 loop: CASSPRTSGTGELFF. The DNA for the CDR3 is TGTGCCAGCAGTCCTAGGACTAGCGGCACCGGGGAGCTGTTTTTT.

The chain uses TRBV6-2 or TRBV6-3 and TRBJ2-1; D ambiguous. The CDR3 length is 13 residues. Trimming took 6 bases from V and 4 from J, leaving 10 bases between them. Germline lookup yields CDR1 MNHEY and CDR2 SVGEGT. CDR3: CASSLSVYNEQFF. For the CDR3, the DNA is TGTGCCAGCAGCCTCAGTGTGTACAATGAGCAGTTCTTC.

This clonotype has ten or more counts. The chain carries TRBV15 and TRBJ2-1, with TRBD2 identical over 11 bases. This CDR3 has 16 amino acids. Per the germline V gene, CDR1 is LNHNV and CDR2 is YYDKDF (reference sequence). With V trimmed by 0 bases and J by 7 bases, 5 bases remained unmatched. The DNA for the CDR3 is TGTGCCACCAGCAGAGATGGGTCTAGCGGGGGGAATGAGCAGTTCTTC. Translating it yields CATSRDGSSGGNEQFF.

The genes are TRBV29-1 and TRBJ2-5; D call uncertain. From germline, CDR1 is SQVTM and CDR2 ANQGSEA. This CDR3 is built from 12 residues. V lost 7 bases, J lost 4 bases, and 13 bases lay in between. For the CDR3, the DNA is TGCAGCGAAGTTCTCCCGGCAGAGACCCAGTACTTC. This codes for CSEVLPAETQYF. The full variable domain, in which reference TRBV29-1 and TRBJ2-5 provide the parts outside the CDR3, is SAVISQKPSRDICQRGTSLTIQCQVDSQVTMMFWYRQQPGQSLTLIATANQGSEATYESGFVIDKFPISRPNLTFSTLTVSNMSPEDSSIYLCSEVLPAETQYFGPGTRLLVL.

By sample fraction, this clonotype is medium-sized. The chain carries TRBV7-2 and TRBJ1-2; D is unclear. CDR3 length: 16 amino acids. CDR1 and CDR2 from the germline V gene are SGHTA and FQGNSA. V gave up 5 bases and J gave up 1 base, with 17 bases separating them. The DNA of the CDR3 is TGTGCCAGCAGCCGCGACGGAATTAACTTTAACTATGGCTACACCTTC. It specifies CASSRDGINFNYGYTF. The entire variable domain, with the rest obtained from reference TRBV7-2 and TRBJ1-2, is as follows: GAGVSQSPSNKVTEKGKDVELRCDPISGHTALYWYRQSLGQGLEFLIYFQGNSAPDKSGLPSDRFSAERTGGSVSTLTIQRTQQEDSAVYLCASSRDGINFNYGYTFGSGTRLTVV.

This clonotype was counted ten times or more. The V and J genes are TRBV29-1 and TRBJ2-1; 7 nucleotides agree with TRBD2. Germline V gives CDR1 SQVTM, CDR2 ANQGSEA. CDR3 length equals 14 residues. Trimming at V came to 1 base and at J to 5 bases, leaving 5 bases not matched to a gene. The CDR3 spells CSVEGIAGHNEQFF. CDR3 DNA: TGCAGCGTTGAAGGTATAGCGGGCCACAATGAGCAGTTCTTC.

This clonotype was found many times. The gene calls are TRBV5-5 and TRBJ1-6; D possibly corresponds to TRBD1 (6 bases). Germline lookup yields CDR1 SGHKS and CDR2 YYEKEE (reference sequence). The CDR3 consists of 15 residues. Between the trimmed V and J ends, which lost 0 bases and 9 bases, there was a span of 13 bases. The chain's CDR3 is CASSLGQGFRSPLHF. The CDR3 nucleotides are TGTGCCAGCAGCTTGGGGCAGGGGTTTCGTTCACCCCTCCACTTT. The full variable domain, completed using reference TRBV5-5 and TRBJ1-6, is DAGVTQSPTHLIKTRGQQVTLRCSPISGHKSVSWYQQVLGQGPQFIFQYYEKEERGRGNFPDRFSARQFPNYSSELNVNALLLGDSALYLCASSLGQGFRSPLHFGNGTRLTVT.

This clonotype has at least ten counts. V is TRBV9 and J is TRBJ1-6, with no clear D. The V end lost 0 bases, the J end lost 8 bases, and 12 bases lay between the germline ends. This CDR3 has 15 amino acids. From germline, CDR1 is SGDLS and CDR2 YYNGEE. CDR3 sequence reads: CASSVAGRGYSPLHF. The DNA for the CDR3 is TGTGCCAGCAGCGTAGCTGGCCGGGGATATTCACCCCTCCACTTT.